This record looks at one T cell receptor beta chain sequence and its context. The germline V gene has CDR1 MNHNS and CDR2 SASEGT. The germline V and J ends were trimmed by 2 bases and 4 bases, with 9 bases remaining between them. This CDR3 region has 13 residues. Libraries were prepared by immunoSEQ multiplex PCR; TCRdb keeps only in-frame clonotypes and omits some of them. The top ten clones hold just over 2.5% of a sample with under 70,000 clones, roughly 94% of them seen once. This entry belongs to a study of T cell changes during pregnancy in multiple sclerosis. The origin of this receptor is a female donor with multiple sclerosis, enrolled in a pregnancy study. The source was CD8+ T cells from peripheral blood mononuclear cells, collected after pregnancy. The chain is built from TRBV6-1 and TRBJ2-7; D remains ambiguous. In DNA, the CDR3 is TGTGCCAGCAGTGAAAGCCCACTGTACGAGCAGTACTTC. Its translation is CASSESPLYEQYF.